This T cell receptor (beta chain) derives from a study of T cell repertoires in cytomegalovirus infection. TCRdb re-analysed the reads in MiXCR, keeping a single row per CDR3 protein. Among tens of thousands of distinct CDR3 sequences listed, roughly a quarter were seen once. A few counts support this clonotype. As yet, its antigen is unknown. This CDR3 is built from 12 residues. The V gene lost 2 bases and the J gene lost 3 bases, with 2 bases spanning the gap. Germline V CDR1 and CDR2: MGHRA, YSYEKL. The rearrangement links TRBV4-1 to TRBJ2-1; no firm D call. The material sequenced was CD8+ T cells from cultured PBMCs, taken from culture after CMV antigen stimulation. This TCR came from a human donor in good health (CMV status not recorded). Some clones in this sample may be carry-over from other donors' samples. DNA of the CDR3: TGCGCCAGCAGCCAAAGCTACAATGAGCAGTTCTTC. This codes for CASSQSYNEQFF.